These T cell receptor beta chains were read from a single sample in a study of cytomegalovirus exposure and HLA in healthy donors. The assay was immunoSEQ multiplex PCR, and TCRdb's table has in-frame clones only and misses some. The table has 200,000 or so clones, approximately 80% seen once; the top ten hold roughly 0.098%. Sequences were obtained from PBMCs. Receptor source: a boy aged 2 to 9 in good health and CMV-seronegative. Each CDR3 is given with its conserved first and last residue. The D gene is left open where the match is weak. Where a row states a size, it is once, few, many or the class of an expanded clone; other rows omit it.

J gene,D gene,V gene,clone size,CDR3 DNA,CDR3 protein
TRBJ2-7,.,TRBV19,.,TGTGCCAGTAGTACCCGATGGCAGGGGATATACGAGCAGTACTTC,CASSTRWQGIYEQYF
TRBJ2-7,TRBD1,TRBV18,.,TGTGCCAGCTCACCCTTGGACAGGGTAGACGAGCAGTACTTC,CASSPLDRVDEQYF
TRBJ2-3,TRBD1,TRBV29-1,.,TGCAGCGTTGAAAGGGACAGATACACAGATACGCAGTATTTT,CSVERDRYTDTQYF
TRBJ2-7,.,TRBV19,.,TGTGCCAGTAGTTCAGGCCCCTACGAGCAGTACTTC,CASSSGPYEQYF
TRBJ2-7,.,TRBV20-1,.,TGCAGTGCTAGCAGGGGTGACGAGCAGTACTTC,CSASRGDEQYF
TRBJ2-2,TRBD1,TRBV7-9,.,TGTGCCAGCAGCTTAGGCCCGGGACAGGAGCCCACCGGGGAGCTGTTTTTT,CASSLGPGQEPTGELFF
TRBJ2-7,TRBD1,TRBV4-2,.,TGTGCCAGCAGCCAAGAAGGGACAGGGGAGTACGAGCAGTACTTC,CASSQEGTGEYEQYF
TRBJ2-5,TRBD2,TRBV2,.,TGTGCCAGCAGTGTACAGCGGGGGGGCGCGAAGACCCAGTACTTC,CASSVQRGGAKTQYF
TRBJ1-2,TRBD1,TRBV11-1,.,TGTGCCAGCAGCCCCGGACAGGGCACTGGCTACACCTTC,CASSPGQGTGYTF
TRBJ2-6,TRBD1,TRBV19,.,TGTGCCACTGGGGACAGGAAAGTAAGCTCTGGGGCCAACGTCCTGACTTTC,CATGDRKVSSGANVLTF
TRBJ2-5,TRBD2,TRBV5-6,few,TGTGCCAGCAAACTAGCGGGGGCCCCTAGCGGAGTTTACTTC,CASKLAGAPSGVYF
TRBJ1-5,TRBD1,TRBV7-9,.,TGTTCCAGCAGCTTAGGGACAGGGAATTATTGGAGTAGCAATCAGCCCCAGCATTTT,CSSSLGTGNYWSSNQPQHF
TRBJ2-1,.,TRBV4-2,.,TGTGCCAGCAGCCCTCAGACAAAGAGGGCGGGGTGGGTTGAGCAGTTCTTC,CASSPQTKRAGWVEQFF
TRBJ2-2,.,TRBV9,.,TGTGCCAGCAGCGCCACTCCCGTGAACACCGGGGAGCTGTTTTTT,CASSATPVNTGELFF
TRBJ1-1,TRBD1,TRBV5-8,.,TGTGCCAGCAGCTTCACAGGGGCCACTGAAGCTTTCTTT,CASSFTGATEAFF
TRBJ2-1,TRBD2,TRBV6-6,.,TGTGCCAGCAGTTACTCGAGTAGCGGGGGTAATGAGCAGTTCTTC,CASSYSSSGGNEQFF
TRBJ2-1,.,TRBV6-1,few,TGTGCCAGCAGTGCCCAGGGGTACTCCTACAATGAGCAGTTCTTC,CASSAQGYSYNEQFF
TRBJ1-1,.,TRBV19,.,TGTGCCAGTAGTTCGCCGGGACTTGGGGCGAACACTGAAGCTTTCTTT,CASSSPGLGANTEAFF
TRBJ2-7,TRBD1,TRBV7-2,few,TGTGCCAGCAGCTCCCGGACAGGGGGCTCCTACGAGCAGTACTTC,CASSSRTGGSYEQYF
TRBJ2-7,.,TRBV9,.,TGTGCCAGCAGCGTAGGGCCGGGAGCCTACGAGCAGTACTTC,CASSVGPGAYEQYF
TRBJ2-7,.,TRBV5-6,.,TGTGCCAGCAGCTTGGCGCCGGGGGGCACCTACGAGCAGTACTTC,CASSLAPGGTYEQYF
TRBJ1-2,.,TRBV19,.,TGTGCCAGTAGTATCCGGAGGACAGCGGGCTACACCTTC,CASSIRRTAGYTF
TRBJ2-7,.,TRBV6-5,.,TGTGCCAGCAGTTCCTCGGGCCCGAGGGACTACGAGCAGTACTTC,CASSSSGPRDYEQYF
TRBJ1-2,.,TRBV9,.,TGTGCCAGCAGCTCCCTTTGGATAGGAGGGACTCATACCTTC,CASSSLWIGGTHTF
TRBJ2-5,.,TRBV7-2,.,TGTGCCAGCAGCTTAGGACTGCCCCCATGGACCCAGTACTTC,CASSLGLPPWTQYF
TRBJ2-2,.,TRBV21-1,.,TGTGCCAGCAGCTCCTCCGGGACTAGCGGGGGGGCCCCGACCGGGGAGCTGTTTTTT,CASSSSGTSGGAPTGELFF
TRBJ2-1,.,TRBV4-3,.,TGCGCCAGCAGCCATCCCACAGGGTTAGGAAACACTGAGCAGTTCTTC,CASSHPTGLGNTEQFF
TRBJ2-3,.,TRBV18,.,TGTGCCAGCTCACCACCGACAGGTCGAGGCACAGATACGCAGTATTTT,CASSPPTGRGTDTQYF